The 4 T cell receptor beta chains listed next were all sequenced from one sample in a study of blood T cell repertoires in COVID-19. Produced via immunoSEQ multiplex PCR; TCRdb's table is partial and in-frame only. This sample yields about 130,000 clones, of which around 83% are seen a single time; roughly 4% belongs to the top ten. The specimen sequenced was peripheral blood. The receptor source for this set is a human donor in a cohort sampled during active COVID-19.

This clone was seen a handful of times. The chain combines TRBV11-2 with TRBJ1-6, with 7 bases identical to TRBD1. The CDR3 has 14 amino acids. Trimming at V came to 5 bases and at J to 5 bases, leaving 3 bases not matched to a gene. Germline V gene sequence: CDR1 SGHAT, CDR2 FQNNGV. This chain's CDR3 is CASSRDSDNSPLHF. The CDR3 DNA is TGTGCCAGCAGCCGGGACAGCGATAATTCACCCCTCCACTTT.

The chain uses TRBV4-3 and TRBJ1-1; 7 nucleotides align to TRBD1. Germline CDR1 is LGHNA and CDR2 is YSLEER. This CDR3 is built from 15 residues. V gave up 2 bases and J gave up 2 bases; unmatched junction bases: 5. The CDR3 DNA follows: TGCGCCAGCAGCCAACAAGACAGGGCTAACACTGAAGCTTTCTTT. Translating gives CASSQQDRANTEAFF.

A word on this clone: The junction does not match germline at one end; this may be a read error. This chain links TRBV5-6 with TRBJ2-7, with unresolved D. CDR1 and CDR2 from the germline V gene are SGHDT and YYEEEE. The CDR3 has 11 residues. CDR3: CASSFIGYHPF. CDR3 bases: TGTGCCAGCAGCTTTATCGGTTATCACCCCTTC.

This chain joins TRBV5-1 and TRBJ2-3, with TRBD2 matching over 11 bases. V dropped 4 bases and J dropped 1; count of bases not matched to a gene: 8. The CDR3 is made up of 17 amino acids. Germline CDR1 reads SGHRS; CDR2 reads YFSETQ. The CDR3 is CASSTGSGGVGTDTQYF. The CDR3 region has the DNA TGCGCCAGCAGCACCGGTAGCGGGGGGGTCGGCACAGATACGCAGTATTTT.